These 15 T cell receptor beta chains originate from one sample sequenced in a study of identical twins. TCRdb re-derived calls from the 5' RACE reads in MiXCR, one entry per CDR3 protein. Altogether 1.5 million to 2 million distinct CDR3 sequences are present, less than 35% being singletons, with the ten largest covering approximately 0.29%. Sequenced: cord blood. These receptors originate from a newborn girl in good health.

J is TRBJ2-1 and V is TRBV10-2; the D gene could be TRBD1 or TRBD2 (5 bases each). Germline lookup yields CDR1 WSHSY and CDR2 SAAADI. The CDR3 runs 15 residues. The V end was cut by 4 bases, the J end by 10 bases, with 20 bases between. For the CDR3, the DNA is TGCGCCAGCAGTGCCTCCACCCCTTCTAGGGACGAGCAGTTCTTC. It encodes CASSASTPSRDEQFF.

This clonotype was observed at least ten times. The gene calls are TRBV29-1 and TRBJ2-5; 10 bases are shared with TRBD2. The V gene's germline CDR1 is SQVTM and CDR2 ANQGSEA. Germline trimming cut 3 bases from V and 4 bases from J; bases unmatched to any gene: 11. CDR3 length: 16 residues. As DNA, the CDR3 is TGCAGCGTTGACGACCCAGCGCTAGCGGGAGTAGAGACCCAGTACTTC. Residues: CSVDDPALAGVETQYF.

The rearrangement joins TRBV14 to TRBJ2-3, with D perhaps TRBD2 (6 bases). The V end lost 4 bases, the J end lost 2 bases, and 16 bases lay between the germline ends. CDR3 length: 16 amino acids. Germline values: CDR1 SGHDN, CDR2 FVKESK. DNA of the CDR3: TGTGCCAGCAGCCGGGACTTTCTCCTTCTCACAGATACGCAGTATTTT. Amino acids: CASSRDFLLLTDTQYF. Full variable domain (missing parts from reference TRBV14 and TRBJ2-3): EAGVTQFPSHSVIEKGQTVTLRCDPISGHDNLYWYRRVMGKEIKFLLHFVKESKQDESGMPNNRFLAERTGGTYSTLKVQPAELEDSGVYFCASSRDFLLLTDTQYFGPGTRLTVL.

The J gene is TRBJ2-7, the V gene TRBV2, with D possibly matching TRBD2 (5 bases). The J call is uncertain, as TRBJ2-4 better fits the DNA end. Germline CDR1 reads SNHLY; CDR2 reads FYNNEI. CDR3 length: 14 residues. This CDR3 reads CASRGSFLRDIQYF. CDR3 nucleotides: TGTGCCAGCAGGGGTTCCTTCCTGCGGGACATTCAGTACTTC.

This sequence joins TRBV10-3 and TRBJ2-3; a weak D match, TRBD2 (6 bases). Germline V gene sequence: CDR1 ENHRY, CDR2 SYGVKD. The CDR3 consists of 14 residues. V lost 6 bases and J lost 0, with 10 bases in between. The CDR3 DNA reads TGTGCCATCAGATTAGCGGCTAGCACAGATACGCAGTATTTT. This sequence encodes CAIRLAASTDTQYF.

This clonotype was recorded a few times. The gene calls are TRBV12-3 or TRBV12-4 and TRBJ2-4; 7 bases match TRBD1. V dropped 5 bases and J dropped 4; count of bases not matched to a gene: 8. CDR3 length equals 15 residues. The CDR3 sequence: CASSPGTVGKNIQYF. The CDR3 bases are TGTGCCAGCAGTCCCGGGACAGTTGGGAAAAACATTCAGTACTTC.

The rearrangement links TRBV13 to TRBJ2-2; D not certain. The CDR3 is 18 amino acids. Between the trimmed V and J ends, which lost 1 base and 1 base, there was a span of 16 bases. Per the germline V gene, CDR1 is PRHDT and CDR2 is FYEKMQ (reference sequence). CDR3 region: CASSLAWTNPENTGELFF. In DNA form, the CDR3 reads TGTGCCAGCAGCTTAGCATGGACCAACCCAGAGAACACCGGGGAGCTGTTTTTT.

This clonotype was counted only a few times. A much larger clone differs by one base, so this may be a read error. This chain links TRBV29-1 with TRBJ2-1; the match to TRBD2 covers 11 bases. Germline trimming cut 6 bases from V and 9 bases from J; bases unmatched to any gene: 13. The CDR3 extends over 15 amino acids. In germline, CDR1 is SQVTM, CDR2 ANQGSEA. The CDR3 region has the DNA TGCAGCGTCTTACTAGCGGGAGTATCAGAGAGTGAGCAGTTCTTC. It translates to CSVLLAGVSESEQFF.

The V gene is TRBV7-2, the J gene TRBJ2-3; D remains ambiguous. This CDR3 spans 16 amino acids. Per the germline V gene, CDR1 is SGHTA and CDR2 is FQGNSA. Trimming cost V 0 bases and J 0 bases, with 10 bases left between them. The CDR3 sequence is CASSLADSPSTDTQYF. The CDR3 bases are TGTGCCAGCAGCTTAGCCGACTCCCCTAGCACAGATACGCAGTATTTT.

The rearrangement links TRBV14 to TRBJ2-1; no reliable D call. Germline-derived CDR1 and CDR2 are SGHDN and FVKESK. The length of the CDR3 is 16 residues. V lost 1 base, J lost 3 bases, and 13 bases lay in between. CDR3 protein: CASSQVGSSFYNEQFF. The CDR3 DNA follows: TGTGCCAGCAGCCAAGTAGGAAGTAGCTTCTACAATGAGCAGTTCTTC.

The rearrangement joins TRBV4-1 to TRBJ2-1; either TRBD1 or TRBD2 may supply D (5 bases each). V shed 2 bases and J shed 5 bases, with 13 bases lying between them. CDR3 length: 15 residues. In germline, CDR1 is MGHRA, CDR2 YSYEKL. CDR3 sequence: CASSQRAGTDNEQFF. Here the CDR3 DNA reads TGCGCCAGCAGCCAAAGGGCTGGGACGGACAATGAGCAGTTCTTC.

This clonotype has just a few counts. The gene calls are TRBV9 and TRBJ2-1, with D perhaps TRBD1 (8 bases). The CDR3 is 15 amino acids. Trimming removed 3 bases at V and 7 bases at J, with 17 bases between. Germline V lookup: CDR1 SGDLS, CDR2 YYNGEE. CDR3 amino acids: CASSGMDREGNEQFF. The CDR3 DNA follows: TGTGCCAGCAGCGGGATGGACAGGGAGGGTAATGAGCAGTTCTTC.

The chain links TRBV7-2 to TRBJ1-4; D gene unclear. The CDR3 has 14 residues. Germline V lookup: CDR1 SGHTA, CDR2 FQGNSA. Deletions cut 0 bases from V and 10 bases from J, with 12 bases between. CDR3 sequence reads: CASSLAQHIPKLFF. Here the CDR3 DNA reads TGTGCCAGCAGCTTAGCCCAGCATATTCCAAAACTGTTTTTT.

Turning to this clonotype: Possible read error: a much larger clone is one base away. The chain is built from TRBV2 and TRBJ2-1, with D perhaps TRBD2 (6 bases). CDR3 length: 12 residues. In germline, CDR1 is SNHLY, CDR2 FYNNEI. The CDR3 region has the DNA TGTGCCAGCGGGGGGACCTACAATGAGCGGTTCTTC. It is translated as CASGGTYNERFF.

The V call is TRBV15, the J call TRBJ2-2; D call uncertain. This CDR3 spans 12 amino acids. Trimming shortened V by 9 bases and J by 5 bases, and 10 bases separated the two germline ends. Germline V CDR1 and CDR2: LNHNV, YYDKDF (reference sequence). The CDR3, as DNA: TGTGCCACTGCCACAGTAACCGGGGAGCTGTTTTTT. This translates into CATATVTGELFF.